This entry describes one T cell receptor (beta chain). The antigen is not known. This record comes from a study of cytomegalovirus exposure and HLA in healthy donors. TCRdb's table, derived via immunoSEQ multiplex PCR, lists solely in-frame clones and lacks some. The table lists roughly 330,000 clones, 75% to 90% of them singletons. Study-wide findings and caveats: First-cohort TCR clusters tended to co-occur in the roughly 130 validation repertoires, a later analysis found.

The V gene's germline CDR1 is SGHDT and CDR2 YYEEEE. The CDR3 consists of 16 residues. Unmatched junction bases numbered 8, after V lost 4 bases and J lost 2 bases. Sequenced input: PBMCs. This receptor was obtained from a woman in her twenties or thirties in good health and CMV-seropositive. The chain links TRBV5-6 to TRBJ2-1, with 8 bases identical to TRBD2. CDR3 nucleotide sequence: TGTGCCAGCAGCCCCCGTGTTAGCGGGGCCTACAATGAGCAGTTCTTC. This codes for CASSPRVSGAYNEQFF.